This section outlines one T cell receptor (beta chain) sequence together with its context. Its target is unknown. Profiling relied on immunoSEQ multiplex PCR, and the TCRdb table lists in-frame clones only, not all of them. The sample has 45,000 to 55,000 clones, approximately 77% seen once. The germline V gene encodes CDR1 SEHNR and CDR2 FQNEAQ (reference sequence). The V end lost 2 bases, the J end lost 2 bases, and 10 bases lay between the germline ends. The CDR3 spans 15 residues. These data originate in a study of T cells in localized non-small cell lung cancer. Points from the study as a whole: In adjacent lung, a median around 55 of the top 100 tumor clones were found. Overall survival was longer when the density of T cells in the blood was higher.

V gene TRBV7-9 combines with J gene TRBJ1-5; the D is unclear. The sequenced sample was peripheral blood, obtained before any cancer treatment. The receptor's source is a man between 35 and 75 years old with stage I squamous cell lung carcinoma. The CDR3 protein is CASSLTSGGNQPQHF. The CDR3 DNA sequence: TGTGCCAGCAGCTTAACGTCTGGAGGCAATCAGCCCCAGCATTTT.